This T cell receptor (beta chain) was found in a study of blood T cell repertoires in COVID-19. Study as a whole: Researchers got acute and convalescent COVID-19 samples from the United States, Italy and Spain.

Authors' methods: Amplified reference gene primers provided the basis for estimating nucleated cell counts. Produced via immunoSEQ multiplex PCR; TCRdb's table is partial and in-frame only. V, J and clone size reflect that table, while D and trimming were determined from the DNA. The sample lists over 200,000 clones; 80% to 90% were seen once. Categorization into cohorts depended on clinical history that participants reported. Participants in the exposed group had met a COVID-19 case in the 2 weeks before joining the study. The germline V gene has CDR1 SNHLY and CDR2 FYNNEI. After removal of 3 bases from V and 0 bases from J, the junction contained 11 bases not matched to a gene. The CDR3 consists of 18 residues.

The rearrangement joins TRBV2 to TRBJ1-3, with 7 bases that match TRBD1. The sequenced sample was PBMCs or T cells enriched from blood (not recorded which). The receptor comes from a woman aged 25-40 years who had been exposed to COVID-19. This CDR3 reads CASSDPLMTGHSGNTIYF. The CDR3 DNA is TGTGCCAGCAGTGACCCCCTTATGACAGGGCACTCTGGAAACACCATATATTTT.